This is a list of T cell receptor beta chains from one sample in a study of radiotherapy plus CTLA-4 blockade in lung cancer. The method was immunoSEQ multiplex PCR; TCRdb's version includes in-frame clones alone and lacks a portion of them. The table records tens of thousands of clones, roughly 76% of them present only once. This specimen was peripheral blood, taken from a patient treated with radiotherapy plus ipilimumab. The receptors were sampled from a human donor with non-small cell lung cancer whose response to radiotherapy plus ipilimumab could not be evaluated. Some clones in this sample may be carry-over from other donors' samples. CDR3s leave out the opening cysteine and the closing phenylalanine or tryptophan.

v_call	j_call	cdr3_aa
TRBV6-1	TRBJ2-7	ASGQGGTYEQY
TRBV5-1	TRBJ2-2	ASSLRHTRVAGELF
TRBV19	TRBJ2-1	ASSLTSISYNEQF
TRBV18	TRBJ2-3	ASSPIGQATDTQY
TRBV2	TRBJ1-2	ASSGQGRNYGYT
TRBV28	TRBJ2-1	ASSLVIAGNERNEQF
TRBV6-6	TRBJ2-4	ASSSLWTGGQY
TRBV18	TRBJ1-2	ASSPTTGAGNYGYT
TRBV6-5	TRBJ1-1	ASSPIGVRSTEAF
TRBV7-9	TRBJ1-2	ASSPLPGQPYGYT
TRBV2	TRBJ2-5	ASRDFQETQY
TRBV5-1	TRBJ2-7	ASRIGQGAGEQY
TRBV10-3	TRBJ1-1	AISKTQGDTEAF
TRBV19	TRBJ1-4	ASSIATGTGLFHREKLF
TRBV28	TRBJ2-3	ASSSSTSGGGTDTQY
TRBV4-1	TRBJ1-2	ASSPSPDRTGYT
TRBV6-6	TRBJ1-1	ASRPRQGEGTEAF
TRBV28	TRBJ1-1	ASKKMRTEAF
TRBV14	TRBJ2-3	ASSQSGDTQY
TRBV7-9	TRBJ2-7	ASSSRLAGTYEQY
TRBV19	TRBJ1-3	ASNTGDSGNTIY
TRBV6-5	TRBJ1-6	ASSSGTGGASPLH
TRBV7-2	TRBJ2-5	ASSLGAETQY
TRBV6-1	NA	ASKFYPQDHEQY
TRBV27	TRBJ2-7	ASSLQGQGYNEQY
TRBV29-1	TRBJ2-1	SVEEGGYNEQF
TRBV7-9	TRBJ2-5	ASSPRQNPQETQY
TRBV15	TRBJ2-4	ATSKGVLAKNIQY
TRBV9	TRBJ1-3	ASSVGTGLGNTIY
TRBV5-6	TRBJ1-3	ASSMVPSSGNTIY
TRBV15	TRBJ2-7	ATSRDPTYEQY
TRBV9	TRBJ1-1	ASSPLGRSGNTEAF
TRBV18	TRBJ1-3	ASSPGQGADTIY
TRBV5-1	TRBJ2-5	ASSSGLARETQY
TRBV5-1	TRBJ2-3	ASSSRTGGDTQY
TRBV28	TRBJ2-5	ASSLRGGFGETQY
TRBV25-1	TRBJ1-1	ASSVQGGITEAF
TRBV5-5	TRBJ2-7	ASSRPTGVYEQY
TRBV7-8	TRBJ1-4	ASSAPQGAYEKLF
TRBV7-9	TRBJ2-7	ASSPYRGPAYEQY
TRBV6-6	TRBJ1-4	ASRLRQGLNEKLF
TRBV19	TRBJ2-7	ASRGAAGSYEQY
TRBV18	TRBJ1-1	ASSPEGGTEAF
TRBV2	TRBJ1-2	ASRVLGTGRYGYT
TRBV27	TRBJ1-1	ASSSRYSQGAETEAF
TRBV11-3	TRBJ1-1	ASSARTGEAF
TRBV28	TRBJ1-2	ASSFSGARGYT
TRBV2	TRBJ1-5	ASSSDRDDQPQH
TRBV7-9	TRBJ1-4	ASSLGQGGEKLF
TRBV19	TRBJ2-3	ASSPAGASTDTQY
TRBV2	TRBJ2-7	ASSAVQGSYEQY
TRBV5-1	TRBJ2-1	ASSPVTGIFNEQF
TRBV29-1	TRBJ2-6	SVAGTGDSGANVLT
TRBV27	TRBJ1-2	ASSFGTKYGYT
TRBV19	TRBJ2-3	ASSLRGQSGDTQY